Listed here are 20 T cell receptor beta chains from one sample, sequenced in a study of blood T cell repertoires in COVID-19. TCRdb's copy holds only in-frame clones and misses some; the assay was immunoSEQ multiplex PCR. This table has a few hundred thousand clones, about four fifths appearing once. Sequenced sample: PBMCs or T cells enriched from blood (not recorded which). These receptors were taken from a man between 50 and 59 years old who had recovered from COVID-19.

J is TRBJ2-1 and V is TRBV5-1, with 7 positions matching TRBD2. The CDR3 has 14 amino acids. Looked up from germline, CDR1 is SGHRS and CDR2 is YFSETQ. V shed 9 bases, J shed 5 bases, and the junction held 11 bases outside the gene matches. The CDR3 nucleotides read TGCGCCACCCGAGGGGCTAGCGGCCACAATGAGCAGTTCTTC. Amino acids: CATRGASGHNEQFF.

The chain has TRBV28 and TRBJ1-5; 7 nucleotides match TRBD1. Germline CDR1 is MDHEN and CDR2 is SYDVKM. CDR3 size: 14 residues. The ends lost 2 bases at V and 7 bases at J; junction bases unmatched: 5. CDR3 loop: CASSLRTGVQPQHF. CDR3 sequence (DNA): TGTGCCAGCAGTTTAAGAACAGGGGTACAGCCCCAGCATTTT.

The rearrangement joins TRBV11-2 to TRBJ1-2; TRBD1 matches at 10 bases. The CDR3 is 15 amino acids. Germline CDR1 is SGHAT and CDR2 is FQNNGV. Germline trimming cut 1 base from V and 4 bases from J; bases unmatched to any gene: 3. The DNA for the CDR3 is TGTGCCAGCAGCTTAGGGGACAGGGGACTCTATGGCTACACCTTC. This codes for CASSLGDRGLYGYTF.

The V gene is TRBV15, the J gene TRBJ1-1, with D possibly matching TRBD1 (5 bases). Between the trimmed V and J ends, which lost 0 bases and 1 base, there was a span of 15 bases. This CDR3 region has 17 residues. Germline values: CDR1 LNHNV, CDR2 YYDKDF (reference sequence). CDR3: CATSRDPANRPNTEAFF. In DNA, the CDR3 is TGTGCCACCAGCAGAGATCCTGCCAACAGGCCGAACACTGAAGCTTTCTTT.

Only one count was recorded for this clone. The CDR3 DNA reads TGTGCCAGCGGACAGAACACCGGGGAGCTGTTTTTT. It yields the protein CASGQNTGELFF. J is TRBJ2-2 and V is TRBV2; D is perhaps TRBD1 (5 bases). The ends were cut back, 8 bases at V and 1 base at J, with 5 bases in the middle. The germline gives CDR1 SNHLY, CDR2 FYNNEI. This CDR3 comprises 12 residues.

V is TRBV6-5 and J is TRBJ2-3; 8 nucleotides match TRBD2. V lost 6 bases, J lost 2 bases, and 7 bases stayed unmatched. The CDR3 totals 15 residues. CDR1 is MNHEY, CDR2 SVGAGI, per germline. The CDR3 coding sequence is TGTGCCAGCAGGATGAGCGGGAGCCCCACAGATACGCAGTATTTT. It encodes CASRMSGSPTDTQYF.

This chain connects TRBV18 to TRBJ1-2; 7 bases map to TRBD1. Per the germline V gene, CDR1 is KGHSH and CDR2 is LQKENI. The CDR3 spans 14 residues. The trim removed 3 bases at V and 4 bases at J, leaving 5 bases unmatched. In DNA form, the CDR3 reads TGTGCCAGCTCACCCCCGACAGGGTTCTATGGCTACACCTTC. Translating it yields CASSPPTGFYGYTF.

This clone appeared a few times. The rearrangement links TRBV7-2 to TRBJ1-2; 7 bases align to TRBD1. Trimming cost V 5 bases and J 5 bases; bases outside gene matches: 8. CDR1 SGHTA and CDR2 FQGNSA come from the germline V gene. The CDR3 extends over 14 amino acids. CDR3 in amino acids: CASSQGTRGYGYTF. The CDR3 DNA is TGTGCCAGCAGCCAAGGTACCAGGGGGTATGGCTACACCTTC.

The chain employs TRBV27 and TRBJ2-3; D is undetermined. The CDR3 spans 12 residues. Germline V lookup: CDR1 MNHEY, CDR2 SMNVEV (reference sequence). Trimming left V 6 bases short and J 2 bases short, with 6 bases between. CDR3: CASSDFTDTQYF. CDR3 DNA: TGTGCCAGCAGCGACTTCACAGATACGCAGTATTTT.

In its sample, this clone was seen once. The chain carries TRBV6-5 and TRBJ1-4; 7 nucleotides align to TRBD1. Germline assignment: CDR1 MNHEY and CDR2 SVGAGI. This CDR3 region has 14 residues. V was pared by 6 bases and J by 3 bases, with 4 bases of the junction left unmatched. For the CDR3, the DNA is TGTGCCAGCAGGGGACAGCCTCCTAATGAAAAACTGTTTTTT. This codes for CASRGQPPNEKLFF.

The chain recombines TRBV6-5 with TRBJ1-5; D unclear. The length of the CDR3 is 14 residues. Germline values: CDR1 MNHEY, CDR2 SVGAGI. V lost 7 bases and J lost 0, with 10 bases in between. Here the CDR3 reads CASNEIVSNQPQHF. The CDR3 DNA sequence: TGTGCCAGCAACGAGATTGTTAGCAATCAGCCCCAGCATTTT.

This chain joins TRBV9 and TRBJ2-5; 8 bases agree with TRBD2. The CDR3 sequence is 14 residues long. Per germline, CDR1 SGDLS and CDR2 YYNGEE. The trim removed 0 bases at V and 5 bases at J, leaving 3 bases unmatched. The CDR3 region has the DNA TGTGCCAGCAGCGTAGGCGGGGGGAGCGAGACCCAGTACTTC. Amino acid sequence: CASSVGGGSETQYF. Drawing the rest from reference TRBV9 and TRBJ2-5, the complete variable domain is DSGVTQTPKHLITATGQRVTLRCSPRSGDLSVYWYQQSLDQGLQFLIQYYNGEERAKGNILERFSAQQFPDLHSELNLSSLELGDSALYFCASSVGGGSETQYFGPGTRLLVL.

The genes are TRBV27 and TRBJ2-1, with TRBD2 matching over 8 bases. The CDR3 extends over 14 amino acids. Trimming at V came to 8 bases and at J to 13 bases, leaving 16 bases not matched to a gene. Germline loops: CDR1 MNHEY, CDR2 SMNVEV (reference sequence). The CDR3 loop is CASRPVSGALNQFF. The CDR3 nucleotides read TGTGCCAGCCGACCGGTTAGCGGGGCCCTGAACCAGTTCTTC.

In nucleotides, the CDR3 is TGTGCCAGCAGCCCCATGGACAGGAGCAGCGAAGCTTTCTTT. Its protein is CASSPMDRSSEAFF. This rearrangement joins TRBV7-3 to TRBJ1-1; 7 bases match TRBD1. Trimming took 5 bases from V and 8 from J; bases not matched to a gene: 11. Germline assignment: CDR1 SGHTA and CDR2 FQGTGA. The CDR3 runs 14 residues.

J is TRBJ2-6 and V is TRBV7-2; D gene uncertain. This CDR3 has 17 amino acids. Germline assignment: CDR1 SGHTA and CDR2 FQGNSA. Trimming stripped 4 bases from V and 0 bases from J, with 13 bases between. For the CDR3, the DNA is TGTGCCAGCAGCTCAGGTCCCTTGAACTCTGGGGCCAACGTCCTGACTTTC. This translates into CASSSGPLNSGANVLTF.

This chain joins TRBV5-3 and TRBJ2-7; D may be TRBD2 (6 bases). TRBV5-3 qualifies as an ORF whose function is uncertain. Trimming removed 4 bases at V and 3 bases at J, with 20 bases between. This CDR3 comprises 16 residues. CDR3 sequence: CARSPGPAGICYEQYF. CDR3 nucleotide sequence: TGTGCCAGAAGCCCAGGACCCGCGGGGATCTGCTACGAGCAGTACTTC.

There are a few counts of this clone. The chain recombines TRBV6-5 with TRBJ2-5; 11 bases are shared with TRBD1. This CDR3 has 14 residues. V shed 6 bases and J 5 bases; nucleotides not matched to a gene: 5. Germline V gene lookup returns CDR1 MNHEY and CDR2 SVGAGI. In DNA, the CDR3 is TGTGCCAGCAGCGGACAGGGGGCAGGGGAGACCCAGTACTTC. Translated: CASSGQGAGETQYF.

This clone was seen a single time. The same CDR3 is also encoded by other DNA sequences in this sample. The chain recombines TRBV18 with TRBJ1-1; D is undetermined. The CDR3 covers 13 residues. Germline-derived CDR1 and CDR2 are KGHSH and LQKENI. Trimming cost V 1 base and J 8 bases, with 11 bases left between them. CDR3 in DNA: TGTGCCAGCTCACCACAACGAGGATCGGAAGCTTTCTTT. Encoded protein: CASSPQRGSEAFF. The full variable domain, rest sourced from reference TRBV18 and TRBJ1-1, is NAGVMQNPRHLVRRRGQEARLRCSPMKGHSHVYWYRQLPEEGLKFMVYLQKENIIDESGMPKERFSAEFPKEGPSILRIQQVVRGDSAAYFCASSPQRGSEAFFGQGTRLTVV.

The chain uses TRBV30 and TRBJ1-3, with TRBD1 as a possible D gene (6 bases). The CDR3 has 15 amino acids. Germline CDR1 is GTSNPN and CDR2 is SVGIG (reference sequence). V gave up 4 bases and J gave up 10 bases, with 23 bases separating them. The CDR3 nucleotides are TGTGCCTGGAATGTACGGGGGGCCGGGACGAGGACCATATATTTT. Amino acid sequence: CAWNVRGAGTRTIYF.

The chain is built from TRBV5-8 and TRBJ2-6, with TRBD1 identical over 11 bases. The junction had 12 bases not matched to a gene; V was cut back by 4 bases and J by 3 bases. This CDR3 comprises 19 residues. Germline V lookup: CDR1 SGHTS, CDR2 YDEGEE. The CDR3 reads CASSPFRGQGARGANVLTF. Here the CDR3 DNA reads TGTGCCAGCAGCCCATTCCGAGGACAGGGGGCTCGTGGGGCCAACGTCCTGACTTTC.